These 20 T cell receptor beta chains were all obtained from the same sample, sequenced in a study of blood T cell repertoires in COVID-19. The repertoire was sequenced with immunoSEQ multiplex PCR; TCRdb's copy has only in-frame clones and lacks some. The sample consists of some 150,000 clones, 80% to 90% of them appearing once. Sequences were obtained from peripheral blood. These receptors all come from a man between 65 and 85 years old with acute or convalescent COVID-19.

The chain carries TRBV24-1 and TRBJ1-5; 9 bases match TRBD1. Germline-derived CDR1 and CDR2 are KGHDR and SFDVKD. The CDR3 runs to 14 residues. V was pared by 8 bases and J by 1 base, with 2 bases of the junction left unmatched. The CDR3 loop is CATKGTGSNQPQHF. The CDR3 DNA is TGTGCCACCAAAGGGACAGGGAGCAATCAGCCCCAGCATTTT.

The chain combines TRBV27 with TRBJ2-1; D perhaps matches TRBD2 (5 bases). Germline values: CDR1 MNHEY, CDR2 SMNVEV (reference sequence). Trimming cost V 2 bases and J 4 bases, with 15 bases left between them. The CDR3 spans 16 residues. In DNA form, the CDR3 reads TGTGCCAGCAGTTTAGAACGGACGGCGGGTTACAATGAGCAGTTCTTC. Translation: CASSLERTAGYNEQFF.

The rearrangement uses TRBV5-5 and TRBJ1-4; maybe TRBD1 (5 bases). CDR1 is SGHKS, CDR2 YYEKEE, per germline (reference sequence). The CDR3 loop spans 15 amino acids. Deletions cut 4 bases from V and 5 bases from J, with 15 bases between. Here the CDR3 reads CASSQTVHGNEKLFF. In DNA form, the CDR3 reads TGTGCCAGCAGCCAGACAGTTCATGGGAATGAAAAACTGTTTTTT.

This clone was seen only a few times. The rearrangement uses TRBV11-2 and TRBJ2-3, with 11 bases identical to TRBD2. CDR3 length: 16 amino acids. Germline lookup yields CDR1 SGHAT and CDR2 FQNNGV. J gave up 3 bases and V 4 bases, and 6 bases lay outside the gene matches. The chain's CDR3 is CASSSRSGRGTDTQYF. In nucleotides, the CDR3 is TGTGCCAGCAGCTCCCGTAGCGGGAGGGGGACAGATACGCAGTATTTT.

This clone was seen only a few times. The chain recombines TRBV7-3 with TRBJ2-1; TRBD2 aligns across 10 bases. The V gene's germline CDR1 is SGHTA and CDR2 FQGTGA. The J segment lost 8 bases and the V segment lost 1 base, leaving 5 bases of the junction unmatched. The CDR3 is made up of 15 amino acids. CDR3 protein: CASSLRAGGQDEQFF. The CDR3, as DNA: TGTGCCAGCAGCTTAAGAGCGGGAGGGCAGGATGAGCAGTTCTTC.

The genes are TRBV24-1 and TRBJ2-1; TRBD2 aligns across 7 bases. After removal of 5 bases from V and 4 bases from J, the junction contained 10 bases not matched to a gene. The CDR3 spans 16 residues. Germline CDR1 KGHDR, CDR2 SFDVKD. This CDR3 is CATSGGSSGMYNEQFF. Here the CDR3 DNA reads TGTGCCACCAGTGGGGGCTCCAGCGGGATGTACAATGAGCAGTTCTTC.

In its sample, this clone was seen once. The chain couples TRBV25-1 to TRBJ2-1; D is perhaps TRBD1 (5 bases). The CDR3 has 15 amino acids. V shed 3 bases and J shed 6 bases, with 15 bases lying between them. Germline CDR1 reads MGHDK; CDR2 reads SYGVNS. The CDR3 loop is CASSDPRVATNEQFF. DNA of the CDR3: TGTGCCAGCAGTGATCCCAGGGTTGCAACCAATGAGCAGTTCTTC. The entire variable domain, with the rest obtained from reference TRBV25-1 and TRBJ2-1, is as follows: EADIYQTPRYLVIGTGKKITLECSQTMGHDKMYWYQQDPGMELHLIHYSYGVNSTEKGDLSSESTVSRIRTEHFPLTLESARPSHTSQYLCASSDPRVATNEQFFGPGTRLTVL.

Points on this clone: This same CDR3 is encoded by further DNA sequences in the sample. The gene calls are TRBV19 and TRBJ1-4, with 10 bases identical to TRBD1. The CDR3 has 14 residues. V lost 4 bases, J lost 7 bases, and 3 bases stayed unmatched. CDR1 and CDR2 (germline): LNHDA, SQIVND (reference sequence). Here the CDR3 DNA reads TGTGCCAGTAGTACACGGACAGGGGGTGAAAAACTGTTTTTT. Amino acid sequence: CASSTRTGGEKLFF.

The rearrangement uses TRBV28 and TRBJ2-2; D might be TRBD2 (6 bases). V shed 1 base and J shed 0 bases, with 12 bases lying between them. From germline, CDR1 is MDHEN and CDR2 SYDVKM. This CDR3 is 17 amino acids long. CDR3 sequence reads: CASSLYRLGPNTGELFF. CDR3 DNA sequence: TGTGCCAGCAGTTTATATAGACTAGGTCCGAACACCGGGGAGCTGTTTTTT.

The CDR3 sequence: CASSVVAQPYNEQFF. The DNA of the CDR3 is TGTGCCAGCAGCGTAGTGGCACAACCATACAATGAGCAGTTCTTC. This sequence joins TRBV9 and TRBJ2-1; no definite D call. The CDR3 sequence is 15 residues long. Germline loops: CDR1 SGDLS, CDR2 YYNGEE. V lost 0 bases to trimming and J lost 4 bases, with 11 bases between them.

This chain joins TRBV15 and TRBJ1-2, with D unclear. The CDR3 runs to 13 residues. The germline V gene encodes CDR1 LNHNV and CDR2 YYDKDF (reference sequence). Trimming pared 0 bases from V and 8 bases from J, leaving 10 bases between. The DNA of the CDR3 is TGTGCCACCAGCAGAGAGAGGGTAGAGGGCTACACCTTC. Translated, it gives CATSRERVEGYTF.

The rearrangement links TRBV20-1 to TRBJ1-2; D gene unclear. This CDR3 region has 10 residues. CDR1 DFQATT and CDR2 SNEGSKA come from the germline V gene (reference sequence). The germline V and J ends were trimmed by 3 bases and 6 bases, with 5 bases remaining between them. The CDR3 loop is CSASDNGYTF. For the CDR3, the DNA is TGCAGTGCTAGTGACAATGGCTACACCTTC.

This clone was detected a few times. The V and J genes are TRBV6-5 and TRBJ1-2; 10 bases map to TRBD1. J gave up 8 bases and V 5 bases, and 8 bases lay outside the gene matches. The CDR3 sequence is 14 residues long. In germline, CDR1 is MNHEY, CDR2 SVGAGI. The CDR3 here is CASSTPGQGWGYTF. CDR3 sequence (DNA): TGTGCCAGCAGTACCCCGGGACAGGGGTGGGGCTACACCTTC.

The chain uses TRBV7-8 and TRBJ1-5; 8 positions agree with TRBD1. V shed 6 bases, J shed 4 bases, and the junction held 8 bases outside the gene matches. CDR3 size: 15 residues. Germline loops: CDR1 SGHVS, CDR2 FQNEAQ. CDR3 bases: TGTGCCAGCAGGATAGGGACAGGCGTAAATCAGCCCCAGCATTTT. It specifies CASRIGTGVNQPQHF. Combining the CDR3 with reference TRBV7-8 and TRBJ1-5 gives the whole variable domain GAGVSQSPRYKVAKRGQDVALRCDPISGHVSLFWYQQALGQGPEFLTYFQNEAQLDKSGLPSDRFFAERPEGSVSTLKIQRTQQEDSAVYLCASRIGTGVNQPQHFGDGTRLSIL.

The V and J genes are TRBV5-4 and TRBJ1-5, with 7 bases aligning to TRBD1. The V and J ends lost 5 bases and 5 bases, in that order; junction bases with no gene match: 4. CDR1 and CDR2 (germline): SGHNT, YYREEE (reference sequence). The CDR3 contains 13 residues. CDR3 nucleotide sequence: TGTGCCAGCAGTTTAGGGGGCGATCAGCCCCAGCATTTT. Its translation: CASSLGGDQPQHF. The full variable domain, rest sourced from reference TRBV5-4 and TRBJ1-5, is ETGVTQSPTHLIKTRGQQVTLRCSSQSGHNTVSWYQQALGQGPQFIFQYYREEENGRGNFPPRFSGLQFPNYSSELNVNALELDDSALYLCASSLGGDQPQHFGDGTRLSIL.

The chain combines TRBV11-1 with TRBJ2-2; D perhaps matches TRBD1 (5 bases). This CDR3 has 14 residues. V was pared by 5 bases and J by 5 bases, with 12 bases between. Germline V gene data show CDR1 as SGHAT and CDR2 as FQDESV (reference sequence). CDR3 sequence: CASSVRRGTGELFF. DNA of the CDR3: TGTGCCAGCAGCGTTCGTAGGGGAACCGGGGAGCTGTTTTTT.

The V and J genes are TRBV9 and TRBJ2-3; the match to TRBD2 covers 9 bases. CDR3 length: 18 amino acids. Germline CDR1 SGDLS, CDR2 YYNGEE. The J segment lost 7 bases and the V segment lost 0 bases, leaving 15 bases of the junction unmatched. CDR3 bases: TGTGCCAGCAGCGTAGACACGGGAGCGGGGGGTGGTTTGTATACGCAGTATTTT. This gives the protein CASSVDTGAGGGLYTQYF.

CDR3 sequence: CASSYSGGNQETQYF. CDR3 in DNA: TGTGCCAGCAGTTACTCGGGAGGTAACCAAGAGACCCAGTACTTC. The genes are TRBV6-2 or TRBV6-3 and TRBJ2-5; maybe TRBD2 (6 bases). The CDR3 runs to 15 residues. The germline gives CDR1 MNHEY, CDR2 SVGEGT. Trimming stripped 0 bases from V and 0 bases from J, with 8 bases between.

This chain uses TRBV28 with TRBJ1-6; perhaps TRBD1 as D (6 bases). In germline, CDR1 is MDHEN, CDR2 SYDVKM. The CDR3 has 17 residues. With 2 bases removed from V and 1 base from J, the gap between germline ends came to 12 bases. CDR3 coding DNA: TGTGCCAGCAGTTTAATGGTAGGGGGTTCCTATAATTCACCCCTCCACTTT. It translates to CASSLMVGGSYNSPLHF.

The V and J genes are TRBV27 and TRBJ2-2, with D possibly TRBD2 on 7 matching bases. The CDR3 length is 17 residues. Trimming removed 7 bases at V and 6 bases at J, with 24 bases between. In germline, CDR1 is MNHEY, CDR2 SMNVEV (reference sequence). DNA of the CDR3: TGTGCCAGCACCCTGGACTGGCGGTTAGGGGGGGCCGGGGAGCTGTTTTTT. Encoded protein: CASTLDWRLGGAGELFF.